A single sample is the source of the 2 T cell receptor beta chains below, sequenced in a study of vaccination and CD4 T cells after COVID-19. No antigen has been assigned to these receptors. Documented treatment: roughly 10-day PBMC culture with coronavirus spike peptide pools or control peptides (ViraFEST assay). An Oncomine TCR Beta short-read assay was used to sequence the DNA from cultured CD4+ T cells. TCRdb recomputed calls from the PCR reads with MiXCR, one row per CDR3 protein. Here the sample spans about 20,000 distinct CDR3 sequences, 42% being singletons. Source: CD4+ T cells from blood, cultured in vitro, taken before SARS-CoV-2 vaccination. Every receptor here comes from a human donor who received a COVID-19 vaccine.

This clonotype has a handful of counts. As DNA, the CDR3 is TGCAGTGCTAGAGACCCTACAGGGGCAAATGAAAAACTGTTTTTT. It specifies CSARDPTGANEKLFF. V gene TRBV20-1 combines with J gene TRBJ1-4; 7 bases line up with TRBD1. CDR1 is DFQATT and CDR2 is SNEGSKA in the germline V gene (reference sequence). Germline trimming cut 0 bases from V and 5 bases from J; bases unmatched to any gene: 6. The CDR3 is made up of 15 amino acids.

This clonotype was seen more than once but under ten times. The CDR3 spells CASRADRRGYTF. As DNA, the CDR3 is TGTGCCAGCAGAGCGGACAGACGGGGCTACACCTTC. The rearrangement joins TRBV12-3 or TRBV12-4 to TRBJ1-2, with a weak D call TRBD1 (6 bases). The CDR3 is made up of 12 amino acids. V shed 6 bases and J shed 8 bases, with 13 bases lying between them.